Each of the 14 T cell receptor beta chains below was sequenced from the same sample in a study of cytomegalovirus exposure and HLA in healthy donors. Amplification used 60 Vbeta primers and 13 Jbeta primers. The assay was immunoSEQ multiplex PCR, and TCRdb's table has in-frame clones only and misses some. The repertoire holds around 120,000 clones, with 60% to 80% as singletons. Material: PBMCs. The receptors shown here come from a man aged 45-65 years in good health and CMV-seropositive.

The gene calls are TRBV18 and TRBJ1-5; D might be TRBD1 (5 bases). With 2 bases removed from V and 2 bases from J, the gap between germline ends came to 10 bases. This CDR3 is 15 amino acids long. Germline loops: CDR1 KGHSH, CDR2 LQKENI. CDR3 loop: CASSPGGVRNQPQHF. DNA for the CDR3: TGTGCCAGCTCACCAGGGGGGGTTCGCAATCAGCCCCAGCATTTT.

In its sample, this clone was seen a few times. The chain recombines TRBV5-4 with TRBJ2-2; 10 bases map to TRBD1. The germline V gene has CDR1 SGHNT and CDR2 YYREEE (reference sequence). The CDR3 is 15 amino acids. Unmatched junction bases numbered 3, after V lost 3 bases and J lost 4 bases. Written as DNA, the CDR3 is TGTGCCAGCAGCTCGGGACAGGGGACCACCGGGGAGCTGTTTTTT. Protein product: CASSSGQGTTGELFF. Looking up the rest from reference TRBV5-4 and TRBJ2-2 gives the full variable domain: ETGVTQSPTHLIKTRGQQVTLRCSSQSGHNTVSWYQQALGQGPQFIFQYYREEENGRGNFPPRFSGLQFPNYSSELNVNALELDDSALYLCASSSGQGTTGELFFGEGSRLTVL.

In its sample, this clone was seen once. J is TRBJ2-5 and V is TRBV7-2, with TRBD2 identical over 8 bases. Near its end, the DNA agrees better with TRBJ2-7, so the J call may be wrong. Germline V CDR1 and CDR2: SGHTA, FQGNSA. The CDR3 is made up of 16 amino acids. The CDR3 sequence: CASSLATAGGPYEQYF. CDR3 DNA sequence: TGTGCCAGCAGCTTAGCGACCGCGGGAGGACCCTACGAGCAGTACTTC.

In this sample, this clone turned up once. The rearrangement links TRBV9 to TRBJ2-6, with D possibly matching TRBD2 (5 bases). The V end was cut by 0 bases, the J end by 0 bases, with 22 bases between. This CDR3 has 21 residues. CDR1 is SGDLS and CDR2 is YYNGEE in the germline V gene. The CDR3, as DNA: TGTGCCAGCAGCGTAGATGCCCCACGCGAGGGTTTGCCCTCTGGGGCCAACGTCCTGACTTTC. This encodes CASSVDAPREGLPSGANVLTF.

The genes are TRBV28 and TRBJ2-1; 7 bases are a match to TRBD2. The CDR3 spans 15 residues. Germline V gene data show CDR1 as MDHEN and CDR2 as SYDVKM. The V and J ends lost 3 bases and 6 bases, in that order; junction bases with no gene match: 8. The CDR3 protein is CASSFLRERGNEQFF. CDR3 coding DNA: TGTGCCAGCAGTTTTCTGCGGGAGAGGGGCAATGAGCAGTTCTTC.

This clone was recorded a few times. The CDR3 DNA reads TGTGCCAGCAGTGAAAGACAGGGATCCTATGGCTACACCTTC. It encodes CASSERQGSYGYTF. This sequence joins TRBV27 and TRBJ1-2, with TRBD1 matching 7 bases. The CDR3 length is 14 residues. Trimming removed 5 bases from V and 4 bases from J; junction bases left unmatched: 7. The V gene's germline CDR1 is MNHEY and CDR2 SMNVEV (reference sequence).

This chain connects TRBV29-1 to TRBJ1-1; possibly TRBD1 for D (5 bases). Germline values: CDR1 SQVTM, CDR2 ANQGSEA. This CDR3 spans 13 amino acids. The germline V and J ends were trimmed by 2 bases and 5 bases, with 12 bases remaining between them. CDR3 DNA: TGCAGCGTTGAATCAGGGATGACTACTGAAGCTTTCTTT. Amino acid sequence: CSVESGMTTEAFF.

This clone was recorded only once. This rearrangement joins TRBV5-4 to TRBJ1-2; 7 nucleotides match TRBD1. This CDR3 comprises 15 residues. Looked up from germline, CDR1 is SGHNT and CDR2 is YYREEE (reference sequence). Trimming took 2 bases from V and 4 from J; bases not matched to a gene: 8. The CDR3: CASSLLAGTVYGYTF. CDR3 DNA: TGTGCCAGCAGCTTACTTGCCGGGACAGTCTATGGCTACACCTTC.

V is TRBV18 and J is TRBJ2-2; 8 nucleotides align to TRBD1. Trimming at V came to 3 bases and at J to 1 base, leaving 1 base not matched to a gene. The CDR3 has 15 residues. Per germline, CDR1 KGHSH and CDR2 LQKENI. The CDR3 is CASSPTGVNTGELFF. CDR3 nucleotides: TGTGCCAGCTCACCGACAGGGGTGAACACCGGGGAGCTGTTTTTT.

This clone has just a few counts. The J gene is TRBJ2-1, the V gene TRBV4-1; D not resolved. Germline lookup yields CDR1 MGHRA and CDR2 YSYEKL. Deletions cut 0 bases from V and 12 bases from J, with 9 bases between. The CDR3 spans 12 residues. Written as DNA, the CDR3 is TGCGCCAGCAGCCAAGAGGTAAACGGGCAGTTCTTC. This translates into CASSQEVNGQFF.

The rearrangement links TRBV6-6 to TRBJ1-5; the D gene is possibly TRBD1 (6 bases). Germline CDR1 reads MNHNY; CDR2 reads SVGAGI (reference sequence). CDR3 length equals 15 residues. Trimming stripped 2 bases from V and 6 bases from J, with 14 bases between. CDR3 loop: CASSYTSGDRQPQHF. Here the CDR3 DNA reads TGTGCCAGCAGTTACACTTCAGGGGATCGTCAGCCCCAGCATTTT.

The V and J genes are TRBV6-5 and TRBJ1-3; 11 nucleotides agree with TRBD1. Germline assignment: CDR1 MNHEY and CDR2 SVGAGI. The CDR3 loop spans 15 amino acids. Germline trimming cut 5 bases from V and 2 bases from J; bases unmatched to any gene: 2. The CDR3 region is CASSTGQGAGNTIYF. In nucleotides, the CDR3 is TGTGCCAGCAGTACGGGACAGGGGGCTGGAAACACCATATATTTT.

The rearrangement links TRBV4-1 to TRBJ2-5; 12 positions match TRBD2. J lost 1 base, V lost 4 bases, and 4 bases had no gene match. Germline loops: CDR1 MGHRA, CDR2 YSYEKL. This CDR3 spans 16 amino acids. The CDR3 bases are TGCGCCAGCAGCCTCGCTAGCGGGAGGGCCCAAGAGACCCAGTACTTC. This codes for CASSLASGRAQETQYF.

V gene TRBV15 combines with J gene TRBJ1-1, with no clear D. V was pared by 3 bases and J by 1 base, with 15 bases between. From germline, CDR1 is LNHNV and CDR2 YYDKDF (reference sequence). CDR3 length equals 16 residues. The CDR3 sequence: CATSSPRGGSNTEAFF. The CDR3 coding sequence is TGTGCCACCAGCAGCCCCCGGGGAGGGTCGAACACTGAAGCTTTCTTT.